Given below is one T cell receptor (beta chain) in context. The data derive from a study of beta chain features in type 1 diabetes. Turning to the study itself: Patients shared similar age, gender and cell yields with healthy donors.

CDR3 length equals 13 residues. V lost 6 bases, J lost 4 bases, and 10 bases lay in between. CDR1 is LNHDA, CDR2 SQIVND, per germline (reference sequence). The whole isolated RNA underwent reverse transcription, so sequencing captured expressed TCRB transcripts. This table comes from immunoSEQ multiplex PCR, and its TCRdb copy is limited to in-frame clones, with some not included. The top ten hold 0.05% to 0.07% of the sample, which has hundreds of thousands of clones, roughly 30% seen once. The sequenced material came from naive CD4+ T cells from blood. V is TRBV19 and J is TRBJ2-1, with D perhaps TRBD1 or TRBD2 (7 bases each). The sequence derives from a young man in good health. As DNA, the CDR3 is TGTGCCAGTAGGCAGGGGGGGTACAATGAGCAGTTCTTC. This gives the protein CASRQGGYNEQFF.